This T cell receptor beta chain is drawn from a study of T-cell memory formation after mild COVID-19. Study-level points and caveats: Clones shrinking from day 15 to 85 showed even CD4/CD8 mixes; later expanders tilted CD4+.

UMIs and sample barcodes were carried by the TCR alpha and TCR beta cDNA libraries that 5'RACE produced using constant-segment primers. TCRdb re-derived calls from the 5' RACE reads in MiXCR, one entry per CDR3 protein. Seen here are hundreds of thousands of distinct CDR3 sequences, 15% to 20% observed once, and the top ten hold approximately 23%. The sample holds a few counts of this clonotype. Its antigen remains unknown. CDR3 length: 14 residues. Trimming took 3 bases from V and 5 from J, leaving 13 bases between them. The chain has TRBV12-3 or TRBV12-4 and TRBJ2-5; D might be TRBD2 (7 bases). Sequencing was done on a sample of PBMCs or a T cell subset sorted from them (not recorded which). The sequence came from a man aged 18 to 29 who had mild COVID-19 (a few samples of this study predate the infection). Cell type and time point are not known. In DNA, the CDR3 is TGTGCCAGCAGTTTCCTCGGGGGGCCGGAGACCCAGTACTTC. The encoded protein is CASSFLGGPETQYF.